The present T cell receptor (beta chain) was sequenced within a study of blood T cell repertoires in COVID-19. Study as a whole: Samples taken during acute and convalescent COVID-19 were collected in the United States, Italy and Spain. Sources were T cells, B-cell-depleted T cells, or PBMCs; the material itself was cDNA or gDNA.

Trimming cost V 1 base and J 2 bases; bases outside gene matches: 11. In germline, CDR1 is SGHTA, CDR2 FQGNSA. The CDR3 runs to 18 residues. Authors' analysis steps: Amplification from reference gene primers served as the basis for estimated nucleated cell counts. The protocol was immunoSEQ multiplex PCR, while the TCRdb copy is restricted to in-frame clones and leaves out a portion. From that table come the V and J calls and clone size; the DNA was used to work out D and trimming. The sample records 80,000 to 100,000 clones, roughly 90% being singletons. The genes are TRBV7-2 and TRBJ1-3; 7 nucleotides agree with TRBD1. The sample was peripheral blood. The source is a human donor with active COVID-19. The donor label of this sample is uncertain. The CDR3 is CASSLVRQGPGPGNTIYF. CDR3 DNA sequence: TGTGCCAGCAGCTTAGTTCGACAGGGCCCCGGTCCTGGAAACACCATATATTTT.